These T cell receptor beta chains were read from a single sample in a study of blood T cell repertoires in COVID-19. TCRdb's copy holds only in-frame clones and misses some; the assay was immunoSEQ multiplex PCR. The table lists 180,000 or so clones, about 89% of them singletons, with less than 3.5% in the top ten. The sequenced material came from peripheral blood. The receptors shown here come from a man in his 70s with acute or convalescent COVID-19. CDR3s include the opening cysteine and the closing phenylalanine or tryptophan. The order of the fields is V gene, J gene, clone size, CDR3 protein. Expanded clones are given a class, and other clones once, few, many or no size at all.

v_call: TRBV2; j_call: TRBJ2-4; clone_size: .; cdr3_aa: CASSDRVNIQYF
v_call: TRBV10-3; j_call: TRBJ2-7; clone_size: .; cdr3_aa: CAISEPTTRRSDEQYF
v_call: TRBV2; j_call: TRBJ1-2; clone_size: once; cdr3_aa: CASMGGTDYGYTF
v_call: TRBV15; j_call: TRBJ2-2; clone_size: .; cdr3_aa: CATSRNSGGELFF
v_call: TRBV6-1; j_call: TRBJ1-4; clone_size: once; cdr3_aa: CASSESQNNEKLFF
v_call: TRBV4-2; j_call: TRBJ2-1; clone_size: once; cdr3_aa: CASSQVSSGVNEQFF
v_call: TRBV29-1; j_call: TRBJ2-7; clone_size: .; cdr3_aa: CSVVVQAGDPQYF
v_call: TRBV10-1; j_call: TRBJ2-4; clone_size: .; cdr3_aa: CASSDPGQGDIQYF
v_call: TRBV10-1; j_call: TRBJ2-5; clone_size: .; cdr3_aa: CASSSSRQETQYF
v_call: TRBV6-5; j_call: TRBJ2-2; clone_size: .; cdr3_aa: CASIERNTGELFF
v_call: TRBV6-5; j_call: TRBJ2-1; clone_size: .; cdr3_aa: CASSYSMFKPYNEQFF
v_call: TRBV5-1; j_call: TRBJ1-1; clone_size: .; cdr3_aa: CASSWDRGVNTEAFF
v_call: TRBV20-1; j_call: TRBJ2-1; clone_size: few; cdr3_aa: CSARVYNEQFF
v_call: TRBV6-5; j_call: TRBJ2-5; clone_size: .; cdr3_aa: CASSKLAGTQETQYF
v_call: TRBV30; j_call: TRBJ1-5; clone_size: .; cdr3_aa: CAWRARQANQPQHF
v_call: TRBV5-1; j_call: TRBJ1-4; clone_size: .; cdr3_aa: CASSLAAGGRGEKLFF
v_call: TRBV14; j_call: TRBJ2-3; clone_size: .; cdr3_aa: CASSQRGTSGATDTQYF
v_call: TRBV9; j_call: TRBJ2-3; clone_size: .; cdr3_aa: CASRRTSGLADTQYF
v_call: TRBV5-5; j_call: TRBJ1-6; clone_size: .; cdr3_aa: CASSLGTNSPLHF
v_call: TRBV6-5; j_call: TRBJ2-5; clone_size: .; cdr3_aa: CASSYRGMETQYF
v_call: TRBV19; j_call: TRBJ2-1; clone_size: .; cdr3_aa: CASSRGGNEQFF
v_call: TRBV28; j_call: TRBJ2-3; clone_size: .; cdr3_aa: CASSRAGGPADTQYF
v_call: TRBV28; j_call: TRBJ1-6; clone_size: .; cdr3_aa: CASSPLLRDSRHF
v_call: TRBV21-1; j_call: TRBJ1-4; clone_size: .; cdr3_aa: CASSKALEKLFF
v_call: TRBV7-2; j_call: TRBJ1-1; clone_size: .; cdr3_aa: CASSQQGAEAFF
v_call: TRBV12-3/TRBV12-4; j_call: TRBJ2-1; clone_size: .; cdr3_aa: CASSRGINEQFF
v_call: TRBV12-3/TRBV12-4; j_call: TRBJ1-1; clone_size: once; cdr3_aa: CASSLRQGAGAFF
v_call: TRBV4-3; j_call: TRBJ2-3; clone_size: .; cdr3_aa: CASSPSGGPTDTQYF
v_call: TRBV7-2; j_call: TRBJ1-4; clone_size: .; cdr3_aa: CASRNRGYNEKLFF
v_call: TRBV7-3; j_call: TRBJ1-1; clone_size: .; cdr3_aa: CASSFGGQGNTEAFF
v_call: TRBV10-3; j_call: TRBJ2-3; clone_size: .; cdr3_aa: CATSGTGTTDTQYF
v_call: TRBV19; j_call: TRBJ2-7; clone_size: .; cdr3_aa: CASSLGTFSYEQYF
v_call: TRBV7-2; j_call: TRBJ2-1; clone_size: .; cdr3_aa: CASRRSGGPYNEQFF
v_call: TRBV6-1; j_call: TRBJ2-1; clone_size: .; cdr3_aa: CASSEGAATMDEQFF
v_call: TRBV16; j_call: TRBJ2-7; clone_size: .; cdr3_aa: CASSQSAAGLIYEQYF
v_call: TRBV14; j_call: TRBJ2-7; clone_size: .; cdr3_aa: CASSRQGYEQYF
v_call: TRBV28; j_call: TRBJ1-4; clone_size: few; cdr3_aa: CASSPATAGNEKLFF
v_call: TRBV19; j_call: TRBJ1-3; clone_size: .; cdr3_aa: CASSIFGHLSSGNTIYF
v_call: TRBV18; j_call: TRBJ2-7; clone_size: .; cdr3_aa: CASSPSVNGDYEQYF
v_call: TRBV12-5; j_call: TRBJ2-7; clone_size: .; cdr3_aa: CASGSTRQGVYEQYF
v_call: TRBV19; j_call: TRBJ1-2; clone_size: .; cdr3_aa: CASSPMGGYGYTF
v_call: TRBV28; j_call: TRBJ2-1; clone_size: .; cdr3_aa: CASSLTSGGNNEQFF
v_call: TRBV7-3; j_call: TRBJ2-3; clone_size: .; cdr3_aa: CASSEGQPTDTQYF
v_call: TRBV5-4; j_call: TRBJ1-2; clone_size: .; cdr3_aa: CASSLAATGTGGYTF
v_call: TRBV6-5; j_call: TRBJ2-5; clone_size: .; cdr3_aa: CASSSPVAETQYF
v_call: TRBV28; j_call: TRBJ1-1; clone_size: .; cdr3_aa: CASSFNRDTEAFF
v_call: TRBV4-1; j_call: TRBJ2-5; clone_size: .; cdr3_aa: CASSQVGTGQETQYF
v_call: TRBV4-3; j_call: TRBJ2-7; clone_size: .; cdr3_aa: CASSQDRQTSEQYF
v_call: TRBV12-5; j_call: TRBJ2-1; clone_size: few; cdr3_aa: CASGQIGSYNEQFF
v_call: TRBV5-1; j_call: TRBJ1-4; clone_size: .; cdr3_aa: CASSRDSPTNEKLFF
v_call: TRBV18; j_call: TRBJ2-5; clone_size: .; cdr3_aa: CASSLTPGEGARETQYF
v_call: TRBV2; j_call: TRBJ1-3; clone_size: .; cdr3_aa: CASSVFGGALGNTIYF
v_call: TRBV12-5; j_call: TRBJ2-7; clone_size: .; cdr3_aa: CASGLVEGQGTYEQYF
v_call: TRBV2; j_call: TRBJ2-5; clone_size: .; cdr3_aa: CASSEARLTQYF
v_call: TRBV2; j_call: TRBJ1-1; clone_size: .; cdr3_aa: CASRDRGRFATEAFF
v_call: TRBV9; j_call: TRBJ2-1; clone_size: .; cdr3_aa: CASSPSLAGTLSSYNEQFF
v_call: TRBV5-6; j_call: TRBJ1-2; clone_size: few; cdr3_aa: CASSLWRTGQEDGYTF
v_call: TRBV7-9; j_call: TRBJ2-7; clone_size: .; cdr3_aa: CASSPRAGLDGEQYF